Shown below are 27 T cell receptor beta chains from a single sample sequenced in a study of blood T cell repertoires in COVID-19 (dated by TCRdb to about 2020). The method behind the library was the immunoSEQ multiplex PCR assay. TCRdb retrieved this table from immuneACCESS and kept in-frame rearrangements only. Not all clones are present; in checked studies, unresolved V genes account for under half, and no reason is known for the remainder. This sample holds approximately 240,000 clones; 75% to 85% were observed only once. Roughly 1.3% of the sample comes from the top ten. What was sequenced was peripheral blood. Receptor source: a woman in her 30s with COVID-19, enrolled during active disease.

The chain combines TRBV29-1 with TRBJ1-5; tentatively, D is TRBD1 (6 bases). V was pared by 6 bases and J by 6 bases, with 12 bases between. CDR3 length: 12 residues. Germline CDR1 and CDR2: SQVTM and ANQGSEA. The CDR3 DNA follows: TGCAGCGTGCGGACAGCAGGTCAGCCCCAGCATTTT. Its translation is CSVRTAGQPQHF.

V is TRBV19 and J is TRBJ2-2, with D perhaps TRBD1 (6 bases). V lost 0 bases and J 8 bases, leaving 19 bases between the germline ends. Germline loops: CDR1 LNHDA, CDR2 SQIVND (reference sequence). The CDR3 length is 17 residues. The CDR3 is CASSIESGTRALGELFF. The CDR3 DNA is TGTGCCAGTAGTATAGAATCCGGGACAAGGGCCTTGGGGGAGCTGTTTTTT.

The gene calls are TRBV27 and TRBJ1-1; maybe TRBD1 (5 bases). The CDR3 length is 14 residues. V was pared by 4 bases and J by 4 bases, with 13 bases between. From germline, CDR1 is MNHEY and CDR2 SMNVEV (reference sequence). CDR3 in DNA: TGTGCCAGCAGTTATAGGTCGGGGGGCACTGAAGCTTTCTTT. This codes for CASSYRSGGTEAFF.

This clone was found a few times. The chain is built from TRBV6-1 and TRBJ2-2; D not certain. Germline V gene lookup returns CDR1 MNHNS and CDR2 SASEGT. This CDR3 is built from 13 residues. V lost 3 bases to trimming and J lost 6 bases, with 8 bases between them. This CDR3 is CASSDVEAGELFF. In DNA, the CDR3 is TGTGCCAGCAGTGACGTAGAGGCCGGGGAGCTGTTTTTT.

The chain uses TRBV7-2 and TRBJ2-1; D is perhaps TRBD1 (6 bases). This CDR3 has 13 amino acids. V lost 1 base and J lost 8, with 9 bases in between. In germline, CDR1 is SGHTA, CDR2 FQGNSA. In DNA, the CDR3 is TGTGCCAGCAGCTTAGAACAGGGTGATGAGCAGTTCTTC. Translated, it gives CASSLEQGDEQFF. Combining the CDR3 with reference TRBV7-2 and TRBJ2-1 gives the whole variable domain GAGVSQSPSNKVTEKGKDVELRCDPISGHTALYWYRQSLGQGLEFLIYFQGNSAPDKSGLPSDRFSAERTGGSVSTLTIQRTQQEDSAVYLCASSLEQGDEQFFGPGTRLTVL.

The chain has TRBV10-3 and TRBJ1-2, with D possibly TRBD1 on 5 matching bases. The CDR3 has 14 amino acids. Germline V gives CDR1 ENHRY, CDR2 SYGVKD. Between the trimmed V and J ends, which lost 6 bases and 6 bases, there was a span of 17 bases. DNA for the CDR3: TGTGCCATCAGCATCTCCCAGGGCTCGGATGGCTACACCTTC. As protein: CAISISQGSDGYTF.

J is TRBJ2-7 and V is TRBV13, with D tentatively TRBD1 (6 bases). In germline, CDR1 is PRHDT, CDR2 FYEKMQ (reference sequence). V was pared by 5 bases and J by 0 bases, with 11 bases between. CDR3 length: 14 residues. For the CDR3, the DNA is TGTGCCAGCAGCCCCCAGGGGTACTCCTACGAGCAGTACTTC. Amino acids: CASSPQGYSYEQYF. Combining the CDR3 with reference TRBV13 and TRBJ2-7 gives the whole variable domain AAGVIQSPRHLIKEKRETATLKCYPIPRHDTVYWYQQGPGQDPQFLISFYEKMQSDKGSIPDRFSAQQFSDYHSELNMSSLELGDSALYFCASSPQGYSYEQYFGPGTRLTVT.

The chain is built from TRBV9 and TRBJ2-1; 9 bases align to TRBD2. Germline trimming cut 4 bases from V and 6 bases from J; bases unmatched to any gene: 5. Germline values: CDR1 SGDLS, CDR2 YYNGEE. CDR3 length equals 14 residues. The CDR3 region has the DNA TGTGCCAGCAGCTGGGGGACTAGCAGCAATGAGCAGTTCTTC. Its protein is CASSWGTSSNEQFF.

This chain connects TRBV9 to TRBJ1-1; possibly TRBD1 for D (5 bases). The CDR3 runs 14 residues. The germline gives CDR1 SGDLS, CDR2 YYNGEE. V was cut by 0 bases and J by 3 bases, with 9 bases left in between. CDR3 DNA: TGTGCCAGCAGCGTAGCAGGGATTGACACTGAAGCTTTCTTT. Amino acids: CASSVAGIDTEAFF.

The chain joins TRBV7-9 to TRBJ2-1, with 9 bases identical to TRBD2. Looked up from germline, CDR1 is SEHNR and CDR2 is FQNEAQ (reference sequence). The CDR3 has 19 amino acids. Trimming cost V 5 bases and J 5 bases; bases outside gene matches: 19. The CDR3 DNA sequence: TGTGCCAGCAGCGTGCCCCTCTCGGGGGGCGGGAGGGCCCACAATGAGCAGTTCTTC. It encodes CASSVPLSGGGRAHNEQFF.

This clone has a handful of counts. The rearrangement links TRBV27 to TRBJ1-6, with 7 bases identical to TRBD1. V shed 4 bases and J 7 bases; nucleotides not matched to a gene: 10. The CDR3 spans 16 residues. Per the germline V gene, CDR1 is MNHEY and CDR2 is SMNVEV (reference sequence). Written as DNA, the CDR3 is TGTGCCAGCAGTTCAACCGGACAGGCTTTCAATTCACCCCTCCACTTT. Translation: CASSSTGQAFNSPLHF.

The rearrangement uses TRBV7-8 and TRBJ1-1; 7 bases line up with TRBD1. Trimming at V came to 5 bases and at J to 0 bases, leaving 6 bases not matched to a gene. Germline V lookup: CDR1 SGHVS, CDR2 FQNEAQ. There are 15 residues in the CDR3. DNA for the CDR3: TGTGCCAGCAGCCCCAGACAGGGACTGAACACTGAAGCTTTCTTT. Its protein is CASSPRQGLNTEAFF.

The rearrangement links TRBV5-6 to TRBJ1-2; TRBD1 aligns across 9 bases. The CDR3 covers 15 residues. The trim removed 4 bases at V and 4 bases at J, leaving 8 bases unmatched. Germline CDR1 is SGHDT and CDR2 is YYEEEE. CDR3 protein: CASSGRTGVTYGYTF. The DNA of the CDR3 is TGTGCCAGCAGCGGGAGGACAGGGGTTACCTATGGCTACACCTTC.

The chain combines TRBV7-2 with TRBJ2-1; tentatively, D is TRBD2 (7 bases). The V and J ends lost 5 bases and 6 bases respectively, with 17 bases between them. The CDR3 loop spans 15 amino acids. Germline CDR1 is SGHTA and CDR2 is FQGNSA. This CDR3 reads CASSTWAGAGNEQFF. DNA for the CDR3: TGTGCCAGCAGCACCTGGGCGGGGGCGGGCAATGAGCAGTTCTTC.

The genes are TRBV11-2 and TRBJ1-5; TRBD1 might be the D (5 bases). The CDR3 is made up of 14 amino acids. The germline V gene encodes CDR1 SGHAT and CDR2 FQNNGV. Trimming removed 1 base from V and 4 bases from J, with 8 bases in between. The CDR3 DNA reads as TGTGCCAGCAGCTTAGGGCAGGGAAATCAGCCCCAGCATTTT. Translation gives CASSLGQGNQPQHF.

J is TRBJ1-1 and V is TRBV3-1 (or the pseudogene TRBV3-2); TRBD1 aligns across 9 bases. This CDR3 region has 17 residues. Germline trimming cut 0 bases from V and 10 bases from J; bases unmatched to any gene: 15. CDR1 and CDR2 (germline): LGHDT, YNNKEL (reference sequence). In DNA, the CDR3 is TGTGCCAGCAGCCAAGATCAGGCCCCCGGGGGGACAGGGCTAGCTTTCTTT. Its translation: CASSQDQAPGGTGLAFF.

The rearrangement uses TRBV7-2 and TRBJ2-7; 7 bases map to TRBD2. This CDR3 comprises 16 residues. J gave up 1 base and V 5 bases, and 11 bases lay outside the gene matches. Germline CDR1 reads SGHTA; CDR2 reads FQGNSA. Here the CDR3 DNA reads TGTGCCAGCAGCCTCCGACTAGCTGAGAATTCCTACGAGCAGTACTTC. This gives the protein CASSLRLAENSYEQYF. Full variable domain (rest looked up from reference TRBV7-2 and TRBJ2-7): GAGVSQSPSNKVTEKGKDVELRCDPISGHTALYWYRQSLGQGLEFLIYFQGNSAPDKSGLPSDRFSAERTGGSVSTLTIQRTQQEDSAVYLCASSLRLAENSYEQYFGPGTRLTVT.

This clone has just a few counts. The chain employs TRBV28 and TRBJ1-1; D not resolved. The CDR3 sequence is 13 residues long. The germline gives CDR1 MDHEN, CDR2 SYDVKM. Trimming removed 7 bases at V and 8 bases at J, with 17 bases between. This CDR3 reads CASILDASREAFF. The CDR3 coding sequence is TGTGCCAGCATCCTAGACGCGAGCCGAGAAGCTTTCTTT.

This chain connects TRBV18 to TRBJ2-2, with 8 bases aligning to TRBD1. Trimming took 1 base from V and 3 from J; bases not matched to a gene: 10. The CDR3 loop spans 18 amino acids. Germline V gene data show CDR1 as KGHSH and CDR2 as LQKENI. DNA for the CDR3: TGTGCCAGCTCACCACTAATTATAGGACAGGGATACACCGGGGAGCTGTTTTTT. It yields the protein CASSPLIIGQGYTGELFF.

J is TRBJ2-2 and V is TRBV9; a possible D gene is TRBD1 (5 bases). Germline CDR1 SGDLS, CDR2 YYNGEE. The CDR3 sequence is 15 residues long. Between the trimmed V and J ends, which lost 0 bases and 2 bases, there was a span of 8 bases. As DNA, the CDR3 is TGTGCCAGCAGCGTAGGGGGCTCCAACACCGGGGAGCTGTTTTTT. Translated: CASSVGGSNTGELFF.

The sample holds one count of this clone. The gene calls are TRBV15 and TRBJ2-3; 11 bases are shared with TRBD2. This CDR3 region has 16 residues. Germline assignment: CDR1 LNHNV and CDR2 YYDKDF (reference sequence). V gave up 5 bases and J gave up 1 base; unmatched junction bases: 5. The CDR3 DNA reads TGTGCCACCAGCGGAAATAGCGGGAGGGGCACAGATACGCAGTATTTT. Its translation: CATSGNSGRGTDTQYF.

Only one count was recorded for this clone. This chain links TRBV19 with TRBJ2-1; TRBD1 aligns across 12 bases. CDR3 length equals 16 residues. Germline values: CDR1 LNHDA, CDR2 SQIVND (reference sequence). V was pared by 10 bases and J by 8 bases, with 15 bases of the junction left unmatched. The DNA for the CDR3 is TGTGCCACGTTACCCGGAGGGACAGGGGGCCAGTATGAGCAGTTCTTC. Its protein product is CATLPGGTGGQYEQFF.

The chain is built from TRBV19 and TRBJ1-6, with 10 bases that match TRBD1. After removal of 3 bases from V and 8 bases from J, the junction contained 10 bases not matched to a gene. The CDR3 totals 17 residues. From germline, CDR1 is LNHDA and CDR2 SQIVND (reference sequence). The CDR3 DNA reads TGTGCCAGTAGTATTGCCCCTTGGGACAGGGGAGATTCACCCCTCCACTTT. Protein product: CASSIAPWDRGDSPLHF.

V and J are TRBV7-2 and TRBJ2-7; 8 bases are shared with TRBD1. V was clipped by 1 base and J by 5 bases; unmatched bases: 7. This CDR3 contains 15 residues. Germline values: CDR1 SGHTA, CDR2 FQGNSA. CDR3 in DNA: TGTGCCAGCAGCTTAGAGGTGACAGGGGTCCACGAGCAGTACTTC. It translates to CASSLEVTGVHEQYF.

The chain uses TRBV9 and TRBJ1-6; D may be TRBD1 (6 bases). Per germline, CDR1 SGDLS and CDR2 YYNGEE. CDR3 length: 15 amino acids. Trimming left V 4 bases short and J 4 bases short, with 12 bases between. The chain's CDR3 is CASSLGQNYNSPLHF. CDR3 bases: TGTGCCAGCAGCCTCGGACAGAATTATAATTCACCCCTCCACTTT.

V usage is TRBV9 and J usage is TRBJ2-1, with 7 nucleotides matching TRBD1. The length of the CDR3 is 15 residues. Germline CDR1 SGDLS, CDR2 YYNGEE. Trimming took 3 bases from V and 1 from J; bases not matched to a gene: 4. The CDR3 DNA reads TGTGCCAGCAGCGAAATGACAGGGTCCTACAATGAGCAGTTCTTC. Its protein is CASSEMTGSYNEQFF.

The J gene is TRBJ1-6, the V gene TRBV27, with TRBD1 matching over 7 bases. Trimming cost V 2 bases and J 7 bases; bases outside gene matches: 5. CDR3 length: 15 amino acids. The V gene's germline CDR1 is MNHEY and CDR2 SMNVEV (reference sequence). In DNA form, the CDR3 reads TGTGCCAGCAGTTTACGAGGGGACAGCAATTCACCCCTCCACTTT. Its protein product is CASSLRGDSNSPLHF.